This entry describes one T cell receptor (beta chain). Its antigen target is currently unknown. No much larger clonotype is one base removed from it; base qualities were not supplied. In total, 630 or so healthy bone marrow donors made up the cohort. At the time of sampling, every cohort member was nominally healthy, though immune exposures that went unrecorded were likely present. The donor was CMV seropositive and belonged to the group of some 290 seropositive cohort members. A peripheral blood sample was collected from each donor, and TCR beta sequencing was performed on peripheral blood mononuclear cells. The Qiagen DNeasy Blood Extraction Kit was used to extract genomic DNA from the blood cell samples. This specimen belongs to a study of cytomegalovirus exposure and HLA in healthy donors (dated by TCRdb to the late 2010s). For context, the study as a whole: An earlier analysis of roughly 630 of the donors reported roughly 300 Gb of sequence data and 120 million or so unique TCR beta sequences from about 180 million T cells. Roughly 300 gigabases of sequencing data and roughly 81 million unique TCR sequences made up an early release that covered over 550 HLA-typed donors. The genetic ancestry cluster associated with self-reported Caucasian donors included around 76% of the roughly 400 genotyped donors. The study aimed to test whether cataloging public T cell receptors could reveal signatures of past pathogen exposure. The T cell repertoires of around 730 subjects were profiled by immunosequencing and related to cytomegalovirus serostatus. Along with the approximately 650-subject first cohort, a separate validation cohort of over a hundred different subjects was used. High-throughput TCR immunosequencing, statistical association of individual TCRs with disease status, and machine learning were combined to predict cytomegalovirus infection status. To study patterns of TCR occurrence, a later analysis re-analyzed previously published TCR beta repertoires from 600 to 750 donors and added high-resolution HLA genotyping. Rather than using new phenotypic data, the later analysis identified candidate immune exposures from TCR beta sequences and from how often those sequences occurred across donors. An earlier analysis of around 640 of the donors used high-throughput TCR beta sequencing to judge whether each TCR beta V gene segment behaved as functional or pseudogenic. Donor age, sex, ethnicity and CMV serostatus were compiled together with the repertoire data. In a later genetic analysis, genome-wide SNP genotypes for about 60% of the 666 donors were used, and that subset was treated as a discovery cohort. All discovery cohort repertoires had been generated using a single sequencing platform. HLA typing covered class I and class II loci at four-digit resolution. Typing coverage differed by locus: A, B, C, DRB1 and DQB1 were typed in roughly 620-640 donors, DQA1 in around 500, DPA1 in approximately 610, and DPB1 in around 440. Because of strong linkage in the cohort, 5 or 6 DR-DQ haplotypes were treated as single units for association and clustering. Across 300 to 500 genotyped donors of the cohort, an average of about 240,000 unique TCR beta nucleotide sequences per donor were sequenced, and roughly 20% of those sequences were non-productive.

On the study overall, not on this receptor specifically: According to a later analysis, TCR association rates differed among HLA loci, with DRB1 alleles showing the most associated TCRs and HLA-C alleles showing the fewest. A later analysis found that most CMV-associated TCR beta chains appeared HLA-restricted, with HLA associations seemingly driven largely by CMV exposure. This cohort had only TCR beta chains sequenced, and the lack of alpha or paired-chain data limited which features could be detected. Three of the identified cytomegalovirus-associated TCR beta chains were confirmed in vitro to be specific for cytomegalovirus antigens. Roughly uniform sequencing depth across donors was assumed in presence/absence analyses, although this assumption may not hold. A cluster of highly shared sequence variants was judged likely to be a technical artifact of the sequencing pipeline. According to a later analysis, parvovirus B19, influenza, CMV and Epstein-Barr virus appeared linked to several top co-occurrence clusters. The authors suggested that the approach could potentially be extended to other disease states and immunological phenotypes. CMV serostatus was the only immune exposure information available for the cohort. At a false discovery rate of 0.05, a later analysis linked around 15,000 TCR beta sequences to specific HLA alleles. V-gene and J-gene trimming of TCR beta chains was associated with a missense DCLRE1C variant in a later genetic analysis, and the association was replicated in an independent cohort. HLA typing was unavailable for some donors at each locus, so association tests used only the typed subset. An earlier analysis of approximately 590 of the donors showed that most TCR beta V segments appeared in productive rearrangements either about 87% or about 30% of the time, which broadly matched IMGT annotations. When HLA alleles, especially DR and DQ, strongly co-occurred, attributing TCR associations to individual alleles was difficult. Cytomegalovirus status was reported to be diagnosed by the classifier with high specificity and sensitivity in both the original and validation cohorts. Because counts were too low, some 17 rarely observed V segments, including chromosome 9 orphons, were excluded from the earlier analysis of around 590 of the donors. Most TCR sequences were seen in very few donors, while some public TCRs were found in many individuals. A further reported finding was that TCR beta sequences accurately predicted the HLA-A and HLA-B alleles for most subjects in the first cohort. The study listed approximately 160 TCR beta chains as associated with cytomegalovirus. Correlated functional status among segregating V segments might be attributable to linkage disequilibrium, but an unknown experimental factor could not be ruled out. In a later analysis, HLA-associated TCR beta chains showed more clonal expansion and lower generation probabilities than non-associated chains that were equally common. In a later genetic analysis, fewer N-insertions in productive TCRs were reported among donors in an Asian-associated ancestry cluster than the roughly 700-donor mean.

The library was made by the immunoSEQ multiplex PCR assay. The multiplex PCR relied on a mix of 60 forward primers for TCR Vbeta segments and 13 reverse primers for TCR Jbeta segments. The CDR3 region of rearranged TCR beta genes was amplified from genomic DNA with a multiplex PCR assay. The amplified TCR beta libraries were sequenced on the Illumina HiSeq System as 87-base-pair reads. As for the original processing: Across the 670 or so repertoires, a later analysis counted roughly 84 million unique TCR beta chains, approximately 10 million of which were shared by at least two donors. A nearest-neighbor algorithm error-corrected the raw reads and collapsed the reads into unique sequences, merging closely related sequences to remove PCR and sequencing errors. V, D and J gene segments were assigned by aligning CDR3 sequences to IMGT reference sequences. For a sequence to be retained, a match of at least six nucleotides to both a V gene segment and a J gene segment was required. Rearrangements were classified as productive when the CDR3 lacked stop codons and remained in frame with V and J, and all other rearrangements were classified as non-productive. CDR3 was defined by IMGT convention, running from the second conserved V-encoded cysteine to the conserved J-encoded phenylalanine. The earlier analysis of roughly 590 of the donors excluded sequences that lacked an unambiguous match to a single V gene segment. In an earlier analysis of 587 of the donors, a V segment was called functional when productive rearrangements were above 56.7%, and segregating when the standard deviation between donors exceeded 5%. A statistical classification framework was developed to diagnose cytomegalovirus status using the catalog of TCR beta chain sequences. In a later analysis, TCR nucleotide sequences were compared against IMGT/GENE-DB human TR gene sequences so that V and J genes could be assigned. In a later analysis, CDR3 sequences and most-parsimonious VDJ recombination scenarios were assigned using the TCRdist pipeline. In a later analysis, each TCR beta chain was defined by its CDR3 amino acid sequence together with its V-gene family, and reads without a unique V-gene family were excluded. A later analysis removed 500 to 650 highly shared, low-generation-probability nucleotide sequences to deal with suspected cross-contamination and a sequencing artifact. In a later analysis, a clonal expansion index was calculated for each public chain from normalized within-repertoire ranks of inferred template counts. In a later analysis, generation probabilities were computed with a VDJ recombination model fitted to out-of-frame rearrangements, and the resulting probabilities were checked against IGoR. A later analysis scored TCR-TCR, TCR-HLA and TCR-CMV co-occurrence with hypergeometric tests, applying a repertoire-size bias correction to TCR pairs. False discovery rates were estimated in a later analysis by permuting HLA or CMV assignments 20 times. In a later analysis, co-occurring TCRs were grouped using DBSCAN, with TCRdist sequence similarity added in when clustering inside HLA-allele-positive subsets. For co-occurrence clustering, repertoires with fewer than 30,000 or more than 120,000 public chains were excluded, along with roughly 5 repertoires with anomalous nucleotide sharing. Entries here come from immuneACCESS through TCRdb and include only in-frame sequences with V and J called. Some clones fail to appear in such tables; in the studies checked, an unresolved V gene covers under half of the shortfall, and the cause of the remainder is unknown. The DNA was the basis for D and trimming; V, J and clone size are from that table. A total of approximately 110,000 clones appear in this sample, less than 80% of them only once. The leading ten clones occupy roughly 4.2% of the sample.

The receptor comes from a woman aged 40 to 50 in good health and CMV-seropositive. Sequenced material: PBMCs.

The bases read TGTGCCAGCAGTTCAGACAGGGGATATCGGGAGCAGTACTTC. The resulting protein is CASSSDRGYREQYF. This sequence uses TRBV27 and TRBJ2-7, with 8 middle bases fitting TRBD1. CDR1 and CDR2 were assigned from the germline V gene (reference sequence) as MNHEY and SMNVEV. V has 4 bases trimmed and J has 7 bases trimmed; junction bases matching no gene number 9. Its CDR3 holds 14 amino acids, cysteine through phenylalanine. Only the CDR3 region is kept as DNA, spanning 42 bases read in frame from base 1.